The 27 T cell receptor beta chains below all came from one sample that was sequenced in a study of T cell responses to AZD1222 COVID-19 vaccine. The repertoire was sequenced with immunoSEQ multiplex PCR; TCRdb's copy has only in-frame clones and lacks some. The top ten clones hold roughly 1.4% of a sample with about 210,000 clones, around 94% of them seen once. The input for sequencing was peripheral blood, taken on day 0 of AZD1222 vaccination. All receptors come from an adult in good health.

The chain recombines TRBV5-8 with TRBJ1-2, with 7 bases fitting TRBD1. Germline lookup yields CDR1 SGHTS and CDR2 YDEGEE. There are 13 residues in the CDR3. J was trimmed by 4 bases and V by 1 base; bases with no gene match: 1. CDR3 sequence: CASSLNRGYGYTF. The DNA of the CDR3 is TGTGCCAGCAGCTTGAACAGGGGCTATGGCTACACCTTC.

This clone was seen just once. The V call is TRBV6-1, the J call TRBJ2-1; D is undetermined. Germline V lookup: CDR1 MNHNS, CDR2 SASEGT. The CDR3 loop spans 14 amino acids. The V and J ends lost 1 base and 13 bases respectively, with 17 bases between them. The CDR3 DNA is TGTGCCAGCAGTGAAGAGGGTTGGGCGCCCAGACAGTTCTTC. Translating gives CASSEEGWAPRQFF.

In DNA form, the CDR3 reads TGTGCCAGCAGCTTAGAGGTAACAACTAATGAAAAACTGTTTTTT. Translated, it gives CASSLEVTTNEKLFF. The chain links TRBV11-2 to TRBJ1-4; D unclear. Germline V gives CDR1 SGHAT, CDR2 FQNNGV. The CDR3 loop spans 15 amino acids. Trimming took 0 bases from V and 0 from J, leaving 5 bases between them.

The V and J genes are TRBV2 and TRBJ1-1; perhaps TRBD1 as D (5 bases). V shed 6 bases and J shed 1 base, with 15 bases lying between them. Germline V CDR1 and CDR2: SNHLY, FYNNEI. The CDR3 runs to 15 residues. The CDR3 spells CASREGMARNTEAFF. The CDR3 bases are TGTGCCAGCAGGGAGGGGATGGCCCGGAACACTGAAGCTTTCTTT. Filled out from reference TRBV2 and TRBJ1-1, the complete variable domain reads EPEVTQTPSHQVTQMGQEVILRCVPISNHLYFYWYRQILGQKVEFLVSFYNNEISEKSEIFDDQFSVERPDGSNFTLKIRSTKLEDSAMYFCASREGMARNTEAFFGQGTRLTVV.

This chain links TRBV7-8 with TRBJ1-6; no clear D. Looked up from germline, CDR1 is SGHVS and CDR2 is FQNEAQ. V lost 1 base and J 7 bases, leaving 14 bases between the germline ends. The CDR3 has 16 residues. The CDR3 DNA sequence: TGTGCCAGCAGCTTAGGAGTTCAGGCGGGAAATTCACCCCTCCACTTT. This gives the protein CASSLGVQAGNSPLHF.

V and J are TRBV6-5 and TRBJ2-2, with D possibly called TRBD1 or TRBD2 (5 bases each). The CDR3 totals 15 residues. The V gene's germline CDR1 is MNHEY and CDR2 SVGAGI. V shed 2 bases and J shed 1 base, with 8 bases lying between them. CDR3 DNA: TGTGCCAGCAGTTACGGGACGGGGAACACCGGGGAGCTGTTTTTT. Translating gives CASSYGTGNTGELFF.

The chain employs TRBV28 and TRBJ1-1, with D unresolved. Germline values: CDR1 MDHEN, CDR2 SYDVKM. Deletions cut 4 bases from V and 7 bases from J, with 7 bases between. The CDR3 loop spans 11 amino acids. This CDR3 is CASSSYDEAFF. CDR3 DNA: TGTGCCAGCAGTTCATACGATGAAGCTTTCTTT.

This chain joins TRBV6-6 and TRBJ1-3, with D possibly matching TRBD1 (5 bases). There are 12 residues in the CDR3. The ends were cut back, 6 bases at V and 4 bases at J, with 7 bases in the middle. Germline lookup yields CDR1 MNHNY and CDR2 SVGAGI (reference sequence). CDR3 nucleotides: TGTGCCAGCAGGCCAGGGGGAAACACCATATATTTT. Translation: CASRPGGNTIYF.

The genes are TRBV12-3 or TRBV12-4 and TRBJ1-2, with no clear D. The ends were cut back, 6 bases at V and 3 bases at J, with 8 bases in the middle. The CDR3 loop spans 12 amino acids. The CDR3 nucleotides are TGTGCCAGCAGGAACGGGGACTATGGCTACACCTTC. Translation gives CASRNGDYGYTF.

This clone was counted a single time. The chain uses TRBV6-5 and TRBJ2-5; possibly TRBD1 or TRBD2 for D (5 bases each). Germline-derived CDR1 and CDR2 are MNHEY and SVGAGI. Trimming shortened V by 6 bases and J by 5 bases, and 16 bases separated the two germline ends. This CDR3 is built from 14 residues. The CDR3 DNA is TGTGCCAGCAGGAGGGGACGGGGACGGGAGACCCAGTACTTC. Encoded protein: CASRRGRGRETQYF.

The chain joins TRBV7-2 to TRBJ1-2, with D perhaps TRBD1 (6 bases). Germline-derived CDR1 and CDR2 are SGHTA and FQGNSA. CDR3 size: 16 residues. Trimming took off 4 bases at V and 4 bases at J, with 19 bases between the two ends. CDR3 amino acids: CASSSYSGAVVYGYTF. The DNA for the CDR3 is TGTGCCAGCAGCTCTTACTCAGGGGCAGTAGTCTATGGCTACACCTTC.

This chain connects TRBV7-7 to TRBJ2-1, with TRBD2 matching 10 bases. The CDR3 is made up of 15 amino acids. CDR1 is SSHAT and CDR2 is FNYEAQ in the germline V gene (reference sequence). The J segment lost 8 bases and the V segment lost 3 bases, leaving 7 bases of the junction unmatched. The CDR3, as DNA: TGTGCCAGCAGCTTGGAGCGGGGGGGCCTTCATGAGCAGTTCTTC. Translated: CASSLERGGLHEQFF.

The V gene is TRBV2, the J gene TRBJ2-1; D gene uncertain. The V end was cut by 8 bases, the J end by 7 bases, with 9 bases between. The CDR3 loop spans 11 amino acids. Germline-derived CDR1 and CDR2 are SNHLY and FYNNEI. The CDR3 sequence is CASDGVNEQFF. The CDR3 DNA reads TGTGCCAGCGATGGAGTAAATGAGCAGTTCTTC. Using reference TRBV2 and TRBJ2-1 for the parts outside the CDR3, the full variable domain is EPEVTQTPSHQVTQMGQEVILRCVPISNHLYFYWYRQILGQKVEFLVSFYNNEISEKSEIFDDQFSVERPDGSNFTLKIRSTKLEDSAMYFCASDGVNEQFFGPGTRLTVL.

The V call is TRBV12-3 or TRBV12-4, the J call TRBJ2-3, with 7 bases lining up with TRBD2. The CDR3 length is 13 residues. V lost 6 bases and J lost 6; bases outside the gene matches: 6. CDR3 bases: TGTGCCAGCAGGGCCAGCGGGGAGGATACGCAGTATTTT. Translated: CASRASGEDTQYF.

The rearrangement joins TRBV7-9 to TRBJ1-1; D possibly corresponds to TRBD1 (5 bases). The germline V gene has CDR1 SEHNR and CDR2 FQNEAQ (reference sequence). The CDR3 loop spans 12 amino acids. Between the trimmed V and J ends, which lost 6 bases and 3 bases, there was a span of 8 bases. Here the CDR3 reads CASRVGDTEAFF. The CDR3 bases are TGTGCCAGCAGGGTAGGGGACACTGAAGCTTTCTTT.

The CDR3 is CASSQVFTGGEQFF. The CDR3 nucleotides read TGTGCCAGCAGCCAAGTTTTCACAGGGGGTGAGCAGTTCTTC. This rearrangement joins TRBV3-1 (or the pseudogene TRBV3-2) to TRBJ2-1; TRBD1 agrees at 8 bases. The CDR3 sequence is 14 residues long. V gave up 1 base and J gave up 9 bases; unmatched junction bases: 5. The V gene's germline CDR1 is LGHDT and CDR2 YNNKEL (reference sequence).

The V and J genes are TRBV4-3 and TRBJ2-7; a possible D gene is TRBD2 (7 bases). Deletions cut 1 base from V and 4 bases from J, with 17 bases between. Germline CDR1 reads LGHNA; CDR2 reads YSLEER. The CDR3 is 16 amino acids. Written as DNA, the CDR3 is TGCGCCAGCAGCCAAGGTCCCCGGGGGGCTAATTACGAGCAGTACTTC. This encodes CASSQGPRGANYEQYF.

V is TRBV10-3 and J is TRBJ1-1, with D perhaps TRBD1 (6 bases). The germline CDR1 and CDR2 sequences are ENHRY and SYGVKD. V was pared by 2 bases and J by 4 bases, with 17 bases between. CDR3 size: 16 residues. The CDR3 is CAISEGGLVTLTEAFF. CDR3 sequence (DNA): TGTGCCATCAGTGAGGGGGGCTTGGTGACACTCACTGAAGCTTTCTTT.

This clone was recorded once. This sequence joins TRBV9 and TRBJ2-5, with D possibly called TRBD1 or TRBD2 (5 bases each). Trimming took off 3 bases at V and 1 base at J, with 10 bases between the two ends. Germline CDR1 SGDLS, CDR2 YYNGEE. The CDR3 has 14 amino acids. This CDR3 is CASSGGASQETQYF. The CDR3 bases are TGTGCCAGCAGCGGAGGGGCGAGCCAAGAGACCCAGTACTTC.

V gene TRBV19 combines with J gene TRBJ1-2; 7 nucleotides align to TRBD1. The CDR3 has 14 residues. CDR1 is LNHDA, CDR2 SQIVND, per germline (reference sequence). Trimming cost V 3 bases and J 5 bases; bases outside gene matches: 6. CDR3 DNA sequence: TGTGCCAGTAGTATTGACAGGGTACCGTATGGCTACACCTTC. Its protein is CASSIDRVPYGYTF.

The chain uses TRBV5-1 and TRBJ1-2, with TRBD1 matching over 11 bases. The CDR3 spans 13 residues. After removal of 4 bases from V and 7 bases from J, the junction contained 3 bases not matched to a gene. CDR1 and CDR2 (germline): SGHRS, YFSETQ. CDR3 nucleotide sequence: TGCGCCAGCAGCGTCGGGACAGGGGGTGGCTACACCTTC. Amino acids: CASSVGTGGGYTF.

This clone appeared a single time. The V and J genes are TRBV30 and TRBJ1-3; perhaps TRBD1 as D (5 bases). Per the germline V gene, CDR1 is GTSNPN and CDR2 is SVGIG (reference sequence). There are 14 residues in the CDR3. The ends were cut back, 0 bases at V and 5 bases at J, with 11 bases in the middle. Here the CDR3 reads CAWSVGDGRNTIYF. CDR3 nucleotides: TGTGCCTGGAGTGTGGGGGACGGGCGAAACACCATATATTTT.

J is TRBJ1-4 and V is TRBV7-2; D call uncertain. Germline values: CDR1 SGHTA, CDR2 FQGNSA. V was clipped by 3 bases and J by 8 bases, with 22 bases between them. The CDR3 covers 17 residues. The CDR3 spells CASSFPGNGSGREKLFF. DNA of the CDR3: TGTGCCAGCAGCTTCCCCGGTAATGGGTCGGGGAGAGAAAAACTGTTTTTT.

V gene TRBV11-1 combines with J gene TRBJ1-2; the D gene is possibly TRBD1 (5 bases). The length of the CDR3 is 13 residues. Trimming shortened V by 5 bases and J by 4 bases, and 11 bases separated the two germline ends. The germline V gene has CDR1 SGHAT and CDR2 FQDESV (reference sequence). The CDR3 nucleotides are TGTGCCAGCAGCCCTGGGACGGCCTATGGCTACACCTTC. Residues: CASSPGTAYGYTF.

This clone was detected once. V is TRBV6-5 and J is TRBJ1-5; D is unclear. The germline V gene has CDR1 MNHEY and CDR2 SVGAGI. The CDR3 contains 15 residues. Trimming stripped 0 bases from V and 6 bases from J, with 12 bases between. As DNA, the CDR3 is TGTGCCAGCAGTTACTCGAGCCAGGTTAGTCAGCCCCAGCATTTT. Translating gives CASSYSSQVSQPQHF.

The chain recombines TRBV10-3 with TRBJ2-3; 11 positions match TRBD2. The CDR3 extends over 15 amino acids. Trimming took 3 bases from V and 6 from J; bases not matched to a gene: 5. Germline values: CDR1 ENHRY, CDR2 SYGVKD. CDR3: CAISEKASGGDTQYF. The CDR3 DNA sequence: TGTGCCATCAGTGAAAAGGCTAGCGGGGGGGATACGCAGTATTTT.

The V and J genes are TRBV7-8 and TRBJ2-7; D possibly matches TRBD1 or TRBD2 (5 bases each). This CDR3 is built from 14 residues. Between the trimmed V and J ends, which lost 5 bases and 0 bases, there was a span of 11 bases. Germline CDR1 is SGHVS and CDR2 is FQNEAQ. In DNA form, the CDR3 reads TGTGCCAGCAGCCGCGAGGGGAACTCCTACGAGCAGTACTTC. Translating gives CASSREGNSYEQYF. Supplemented by reference TRBV7-8 and TRBJ2-7, the full variable domain reads GAGVSQSPRYKVAKRGQDVALRCDPISGHVSLFWYQQALGQGPEFLTYFQNEAQLDKSGLPSDRFFAERPEGSVSTLKIQRTQQEDSAVYLCASSREGNSYEQYFGPGTRLTVT.